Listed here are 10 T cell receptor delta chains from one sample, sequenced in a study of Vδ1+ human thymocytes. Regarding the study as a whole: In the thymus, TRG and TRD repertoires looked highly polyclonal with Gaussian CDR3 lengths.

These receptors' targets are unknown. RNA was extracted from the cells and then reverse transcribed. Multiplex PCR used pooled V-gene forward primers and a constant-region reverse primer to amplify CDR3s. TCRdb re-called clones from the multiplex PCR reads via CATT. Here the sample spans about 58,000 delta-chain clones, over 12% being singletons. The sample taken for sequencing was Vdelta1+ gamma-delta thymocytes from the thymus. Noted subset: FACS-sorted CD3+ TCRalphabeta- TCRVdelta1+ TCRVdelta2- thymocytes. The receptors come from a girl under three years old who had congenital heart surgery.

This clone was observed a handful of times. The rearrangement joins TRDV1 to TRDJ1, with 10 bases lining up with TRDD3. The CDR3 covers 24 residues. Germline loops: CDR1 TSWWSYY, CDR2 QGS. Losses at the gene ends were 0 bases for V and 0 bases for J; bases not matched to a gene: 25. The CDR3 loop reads CALGELGGTGGDTRGHSYTDKLIF. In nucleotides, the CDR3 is TGTGCTCTTGGGGAACTAGGGGGTACCGGGGGGGATACGCGTGGACACTCGTACACCGATAAACTCATCTTT.

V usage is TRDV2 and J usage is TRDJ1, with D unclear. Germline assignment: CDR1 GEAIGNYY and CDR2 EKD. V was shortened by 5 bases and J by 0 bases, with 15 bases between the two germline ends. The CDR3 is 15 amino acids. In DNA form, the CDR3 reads TGTGCCTGTGGCACGGTCCCCTCTGACACCGATAAACTCATCTTT. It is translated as CACGTVPSDTDKLIF.

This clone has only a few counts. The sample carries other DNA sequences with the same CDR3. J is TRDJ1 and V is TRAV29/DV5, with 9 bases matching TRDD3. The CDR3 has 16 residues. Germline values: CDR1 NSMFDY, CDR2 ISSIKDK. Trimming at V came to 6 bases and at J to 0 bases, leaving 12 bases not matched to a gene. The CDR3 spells CAVSTRLGENTDKLIF. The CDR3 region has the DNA TGTGCAGTTAGTACCCGACTGGGGGAGAACACCGATAAACTCATCTTT.

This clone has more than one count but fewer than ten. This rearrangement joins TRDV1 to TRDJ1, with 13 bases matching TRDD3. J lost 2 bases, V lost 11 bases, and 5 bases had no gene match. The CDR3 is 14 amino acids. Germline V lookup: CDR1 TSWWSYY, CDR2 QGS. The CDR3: CAFHWGIRTDKLIF. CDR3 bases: TGTGCTTTCCACTGGGGGATACGGACCGATAAACTCATCTTT.

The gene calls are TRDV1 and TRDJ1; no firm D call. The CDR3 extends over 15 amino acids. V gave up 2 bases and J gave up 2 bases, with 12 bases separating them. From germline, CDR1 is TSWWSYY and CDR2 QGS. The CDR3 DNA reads TGTGCTCTTGGGGAAAAGAGGACGAGGACCGATAAACTCATCTTT. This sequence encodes CALGEKRTRTDKLIF.

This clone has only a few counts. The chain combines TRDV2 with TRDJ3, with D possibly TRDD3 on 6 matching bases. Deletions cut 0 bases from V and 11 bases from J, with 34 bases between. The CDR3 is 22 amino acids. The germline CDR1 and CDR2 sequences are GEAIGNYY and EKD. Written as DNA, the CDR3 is TGTGCCTGTGACACCTCCTGGGGCATTAGTTATTCTGGGACACCGGGACCCCGACAGATGTTTTTC. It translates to CACDTSWGISYSGTPGPRQMFF.

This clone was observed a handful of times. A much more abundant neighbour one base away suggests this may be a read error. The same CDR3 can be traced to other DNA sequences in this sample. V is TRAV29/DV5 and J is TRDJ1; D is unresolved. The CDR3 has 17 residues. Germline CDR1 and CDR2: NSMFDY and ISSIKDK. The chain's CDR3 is CAAIYLKEELYTDKLIF. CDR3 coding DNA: TGTGCCGCGATCTACCTGAAGGAGGAATTGTACACCGATAAACTCATCTTT.

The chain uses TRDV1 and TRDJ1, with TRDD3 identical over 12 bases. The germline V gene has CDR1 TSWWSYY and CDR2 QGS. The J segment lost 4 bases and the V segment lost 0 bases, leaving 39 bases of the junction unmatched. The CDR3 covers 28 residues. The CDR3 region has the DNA TGTGCTCTTGGGGAACTATTCAGCTCACAAAAACCGGGGGGCTTAAGACTGGGGGATACAAGTGCAAACGATAAACTCATCTTT. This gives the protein CALGELFSSQKPGGLRLGDTSANDKLIF.

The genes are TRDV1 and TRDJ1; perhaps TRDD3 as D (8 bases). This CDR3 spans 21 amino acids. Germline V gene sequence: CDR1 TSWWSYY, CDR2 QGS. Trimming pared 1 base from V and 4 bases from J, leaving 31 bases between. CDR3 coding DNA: TGTGCTCTTGGGGAACCAACCTTCCTCCCCCCCGTACTGGGGGCCCGCGATAAACTCATCTTT. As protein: CALGEPTFLPPVLGARDKLIF.

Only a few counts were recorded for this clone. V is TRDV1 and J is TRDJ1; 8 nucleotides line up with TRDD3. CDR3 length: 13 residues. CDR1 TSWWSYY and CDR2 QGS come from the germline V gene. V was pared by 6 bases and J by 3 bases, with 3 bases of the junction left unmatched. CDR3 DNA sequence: TGTGCTCTTGGAACTGGGGGTCCCGATAAACTCATCTTT. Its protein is CALGTGGPDKLIF.